These 4 T cell receptor beta chains were all obtained from the same sample, sequenced in a study of T cell changes during pregnancy in multiple sclerosis. Sequenced by immunoSEQ multiplex PCR; TCRdb stores in-frame clones only, minus some. The repertoire has 70,000 to 80,000 clones, over 80% of them found once; the top ten carry about 0.42%. Sequencing was performed on CD4+ T cells from peripheral blood mononuclear cells, taken before pregnancy. The receptors come from a female donor with multiple sclerosis, enrolled in a pregnancy study.

This clone was seen once. The J gene is TRBJ2-5, the V gene TRBV4-1, with 9 bases lining up with TRBD1. From germline, CDR1 is MGHRA and CDR2 YSYEKL. The V segment lost 1 base and the J segment 5 bases; nucleotides outside the gene matches: 2. CDR3 size: 14 residues. CDR3 loop: CASSQGDRVETQYF. CDR3 coding DNA: TGCGCCAGCAGCCAAGGGGACAGGGTGGAGACCCAGTACTTC.

The rearrangement uses TRBV7-2 and TRBJ1-5; D is unclear. Germline V CDR1 and CDR2: SGHTA, FQGNSA. The CDR3 covers 13 residues. Trimming cost V 5 bases and J 1 base, with 6 bases left between them. The CDR3 DNA is TGTGCCAGCAGCCTACAGAGCAATCAGCCCCAGCATTTT. Translation gives CASSLQSNQPQHF.

The chain is built from TRBV5-1 and TRBJ1-6; 10 positions match TRBD1. The CDR3 runs 14 residues. Germline V gene lookup returns CDR1 SGHRS and CDR2 YFSETQ. V lost 7 bases, J lost 10 bases, and 8 bases stayed unmatched. The CDR3 DNA sequence: TGCGCCAGCGGGACAGGGGAGACGCGGTCACCCCTCCACTTT. Translation gives CASGTGETRSPLHF. Full variable domain (rest looked up from reference TRBV5-1 and TRBJ1-6): KAGVTQTPRYLIKTRGQQVTLSCSPISGHRSVSWYQQTPGQGLQFLFEYFSETQRNKGNFPGRFSGRQFSNSRSEMNVSTLELGDSALYLCASGTGETRSPLHFGNGTRLTVT.

In DNA form, the CDR3 reads TGTGCCAGTAGTAGCGACAGGGGGCTGAATAATTCACCCCTCCACTTT. Its translation is CASSSDRGLNNSPLHF. This chain connects TRBV19 to TRBJ1-6; 10 nucleotides agree with TRBD1. J was trimmed by 5 bases and V by 4 bases; bases with no gene match: 5. In germline, CDR1 is LNHDA, CDR2 SQIVND (reference sequence). The CDR3 extends over 16 amino acids. The full variable domain, rest sourced from reference TRBV19 and TRBJ1-6, is DGGITQSPKYLFRKEGQNVTLSCEQNLNHDAMYWYRQDPGQGLRLIYYSQIVNDFQKGDIAEGYSVSREKKESFPLTVTSAQKNPTAFYLCASSSDRGLNNSPLHFGNGTRLTVT.